The 29 T cell receptor beta chains below all came from one sample that was sequenced in a study of T-cell reconstitution after alpha-beta-depleted transplantation in children. Unique molecular identifiers were incorporated when the TCRbeta library was constructed. Each CDR3 protein gets one entry after TCRdb re-called the PCR reads with MiXCR. Among some 830,000 distinct CDR3 sequences listed, approximately 15% were seen once. The sample was PBMCs, mostly from graft donor cells, taken 360 days after TCRalphabeta/CD19-depleted stem cell transplant. The source is a male patient younger than 18 who had a stem cell transplant for acute lymphoblastic leukemia, so the T cells may come from the graft donor.

In this sample, this clonotype turned up a few times. This chain joins TRBV5-1 and TRBJ2-1; 16 nucleotides line up with TRBD2. The J segment lost 7 bases and the V segment lost 4 bases, leaving 8 bases of the junction unmatched. Germline-derived CDR1 and CDR2 are SGHRS and YFSETQ. The CDR3 spans 17 residues. CDR3: CASSPGLAGGLGNEQFF. CDR3 bases: TGCGCCAGCAGCCCGGGACTAGCGGGAGGGCTCGGAAATGAGCAGTTCTTC.

This clonotype came up many times. The genes are TRBV29-1 and TRBJ2-3; 7 nucleotides agree with TRBD2. CDR3 length: 14 amino acids. Germline-derived CDR1 and CDR2 are SQVTM and ANQGSEA. Losses at the gene ends were 2 bases for V and 3 bases for J; bases not matched to a gene: 5. The CDR3 here is CSVEWPAGTDTQYF. CDR3 nucleotides: TGCAGCGTTGAATGGCCAGCGGGGACAGATACGCAGTATTTT.

This clonotype has a count of ten or more. The rearrangement links TRBV12-3 or TRBV12-4 to TRBJ2-7; 11 bases align to TRBD2. The CDR3 runs 16 residues. V was clipped by 6 bases and J by 4 bases; unmatched bases: 11. CDR3 nucleotides: TGTGCCAGCAGCTTACGACTAGCGGGAAGGGGTTACGAGCAGTACTTC. It is translated as CASSLRLAGRGYEQYF.

The chain combines TRBV4-1 with TRBJ2-1; 13 bases match TRBD2. J lost 10 bases, V lost 5 bases, and 5 bases had no gene match. The germline V gene encodes CDR1 MGHRA and CDR2 YSYEKL. CDR3 length: 14 residues. The DNA of the CDR3 is TGCGCCAGCAGCGGGGGACTAGCGGGACGGGAGCAGTTCTTC. Translated: CASSGGLAGREQFF.

The chain has TRBV12-3 or TRBV12-4 and TRBJ2-5; the match to TRBD2 covers 14 bases. The V and J ends lost 5 bases and 6 bases, in that order; junction bases with no gene match: 17. The CDR3 extends over 19 amino acids. The DNA for the CDR3 is TGTGCCAGCAGTAAAACCGGGACTAGCGGGAGACCCCACTCGCAGACCCAGTACTTC. As protein: CASSKTGTSGRPHSQTQYF.

This clonotype was seen more than once but under ten times. CDR3 sequence (DNA): TGTGCCAGCAGCTTAGTGCCCGGCCGTCTCGTAGGGTTATACGAGCAGTACTTC. Translated: CASSLVPGRLVGLYEQYF. The rearrangement links TRBV11-1 to TRBJ2-7; D gene ambiguous. Trimming took 1 base from V and 4 from J, leaving 23 bases between them. The CDR3 length is 18 residues. Germline-derived CDR1 and CDR2 are SGHAT and FQDESV (reference sequence).

V gene TRBV5-1 combines with J gene TRBJ2-5; 9 bases line up with TRBD1. Germline assignment: CDR1 SGHRS and CDR2 YFSETQ. V was pared by 0 bases and J by 0 bases, with 18 bases of the junction left unmatched. The CDR3 is 21 residues long. CDR3 nucleotide sequence: TGCGCCAGCAGCTTGGCCCCACTCTTCGACAGGGGGTATCGGTACCAAGAGACCCAGTACTTC. It specifies CASSLAPLFDRGYRYQETQYF.

The chain employs TRBV20-1 and TRBJ2-4, with TRBD2 as a possible D gene (5 bases). Germline V gives CDR1 DFQATT, CDR2 SNEGSKA (reference sequence). The V and J ends lost 5 bases and 1 base respectively, with 15 bases between them. The CDR3 has 15 residues. CDR3 protein: CSALLAPGAKNIQYF. The CDR3 DNA reads TGCAGTGCTCTTCTAGCCCCTGGGGCCAAAAACATTCAGTACTTC.

J is TRBJ2-7 and V is TRBV28; D remains ambiguous. Germline CDR1 reads MDHEN; CDR2 reads SYDVKM. CDR3 length: 13 residues. Trimming removed 8 bases at V and 2 bases at J, with 13 bases between. This CDR3 reads CASLGYVAYEQYF. Written as DNA, the CDR3 is TGTGCCAGCCTAGGGTACGTCGCCTACGAGCAGTACTTC. The full variable domain, completed using reference TRBV28 and TRBJ2-7, is DVKVTQSSRYLVKRTGEKVFLECVQDMDHENMFWYRQDPGLGLRLIYFSYDVKMKEKGDIPEGYSVSREKKERFSLILESASTNQTSMYLCASLGYVAYEQYFGPGTRLTVT.

CDR3 residues: CATGVGAAYGYTF. For the CDR3, the DNA is TGTGCCACCGGCGTAGGTGCAGCCTATGGCTACACCTTC. The chain carries TRBV12-3 or TRBV12-4 and TRBJ1-2; no clear D. This CDR3 has 13 residues. The ends were cut back, 10 bases at V and 4 bases at J, with 16 bases in the middle.

Only a few counts were recorded for this clonotype. The V gene is TRBV5-1, the J gene TRBJ2-3; D is possibly TRBD1 (6 bases). With 2 bases removed from V and 3 bases from J, the gap between germline ends came to 13 bases. The germline V gene has CDR1 SGHRS and CDR2 YFSETQ. This CDR3 region has 15 residues. This CDR3 reads CASSLNRAGTDTQYF. In DNA, the CDR3 is TGCGCCAGCAGCTTAAACAGGGCTGGGACAGATACGCAGTATTTT.

This clonotype showed up many times. The DNA for the CDR3 is TGCGCCAGCAGCTTGTTTCAGGGGGCCCACTCTGGGGCCAACGTCCTGACTTTC. Its protein product is CASSLFQGAHSGANVLTF. V usage is TRBV5-1 and J usage is TRBJ2-6; 8 bases map to TRBD1. CDR1 and CDR2 from the germline V gene are SGHRS and YFSETQ. V dropped 1 base and J dropped 0; count of bases not matched to a gene: 6. The CDR3 spans 18 residues.

The chain combines TRBV7-8 with TRBJ2-6; 8 nucleotides agree with TRBD1. The V gene end was trimmed by 6 bases and the J gene end by 2 bases; junction bases not matched to a gene: 3. CDR3 length: 15 amino acids. Germline V gives CDR1 SGHVS, CDR2 FQNEAQ. In DNA form, the CDR3 reads TGTGCCAGCAGTTACAGGGGGACTGGGGCCAACGTCCTGACTTTC. It translates to CASSYRGTGANVLTF.

This clonotype was found a few times. The chain combines TRBV25-1 with TRBJ1-1; unclear D gene. Trimming shortened V by 8 bases and J by 4 bases, and 14 bases separated the two germline ends. Germline V gene data show CDR1 as MGHDK and CDR2 as SYGVNS. The CDR3 covers 13 residues. This chain's CDR3 is CASEGGYFTEAFF. In nucleotides, the CDR3 is TGTGCCAGCGAGGGAGGGTACTTCACTGAAGCTTTCTTT.

This clonotype was found many times. This chain connects TRBV12-3 or TRBV12-4 to TRBJ2-5; 12 bases fit TRBD2. The CDR3 spans 14 residues. The J segment lost 4 bases and the V segment lost 3 bases, leaving 0 bases of the junction unmatched. The CDR3 reads CASSLGLAGETQYF. The CDR3, as DNA: TGTGCCAGCAGTTTGGGACTAGCGGGAGAGACCCAGTACTTC.

Many counts were recorded for this clonotype. J is TRBJ1-6 and V is TRBV7-6; the match to TRBD1 covers 8 bases. V lost 0 bases, J lost 4 bases, and 11 bases stayed unmatched. The CDR3 runs 19 residues. The germline V gene has CDR1 SGHVS and CDR2 FNYEAQ. This CDR3 is CASSLARRDRLPYNSPLHF. The CDR3 nucleotides are TGTGCCAGCAGCTTAGCGCGCCGGGACAGGCTACCTTATAATTCACCCCTCCACTTT.

CDR3 sequence reads: CASSLLNGYTF. DNA for the CDR3: TGTGCCAGCAGCCTTCTTAATGGCTACACCTTC. The rearrangement joins TRBV5-5 to TRBJ1-2; D remains unclear. This CDR3 comprises 11 residues. Germline CDR1 reads SGHKS; CDR2 reads YYEKEE (reference sequence). V was pared by 4 bases and J by 6 bases, with 7 bases between.

This clonotype has just a few counts. V is TRBV5-1 and J is TRBJ1-1; 8 bases match TRBD1. The CDR3 length is 14 residues. Germline trimming cut 3 bases from V and 7 bases from J; bases unmatched to any gene: 8. Germline CDR1 SGHRS, CDR2 YFSETQ. CDR3 region: CASSYNKGTGEAFF. CDR3 nucleotide sequence: TGCGCCAGCAGCTACAACAAGGGGACAGGTGAAGCTTTCTTT.

The chain employs TRBV10-3 and TRBJ2-1; 9 positions agree with TRBD2. CDR3 length equals 19 residues. Germline CDR1 is ENHRY and CDR2 is SYGVKD. V gave up 0 bases and J gave up 1 base; unmatched junction bases: 10. CDR3 residues: CAISESDSGSLTSYNEQFF. The CDR3 DNA sequence: TGTGCCATCAGTGAGTCCGATAGCGGGAGTCTTACGTCCTACAATGAGCAGTTCTTC.

This clonotype was detected only a few times. V usage is TRBV4-2 and J usage is TRBJ1-1; D is ambiguous. Germline CDR1 reads LGHNA; CDR2 reads YNFKEQ. The ends were cut back, 0 bases at V and 7 bases at J, with 15 bases in the middle. The CDR3 length is 15 residues. Here the CDR3 DNA reads TGTGCCAGCAGCCAAGATCGGCCGGCAGGCCTTGAAGCTTTCTTT. This codes for CASSQDRPAGLEAFF.

The chain recombines TRBV12-3 or TRBV12-4 with TRBJ2-7; TRBD1 agrees at 7 bases. The CDR3 is made up of 18 amino acids. The V gene end was trimmed by 11 bases and the J gene end by 0 bases; junction bases not matched to a gene: 22. CDR3 in amino acids: CAFCFPTGLSLSSYEQYF. Here the CDR3 DNA reads TGTGCCTTCTGTTTCCCGACAGGGCTGTCGCTGAGCTCCTACGAGCAGTACTTC.

As concerns this clonotype: An end of the junction differs from the germline gene, which may be a read error. This chain uses TRBV11-2 with TRBJ2-4; 9 bases line up with TRBD1. The CDR3 is 14 amino acids. Germline V gives CDR1 SGHAT, CDR2 FQNNGV. For the CDR3, the DNA is TGTGCCAGCAGCTATTCCGGGACAGGGAACACTCAGTACTTC. As protein: CASSYSGTGNTQYF.

The chain recombines TRBV9 with TRBJ2-5, with 9 bases that match TRBD2. Germline V lookup: CDR1 SGDLS, CDR2 YYNGEE. The length of the CDR3 is 15 residues. V dropped 4 bases and J dropped 3; count of bases not matched to a gene: 7. This CDR3 reads CASSRGLAYEETQYF. DNA for the CDR3: TGTGCCAGCAGCAGGGGACTAGCATACGAAGAGACCCAGTACTTC.

The V call is TRBV7-3, the J call TRBJ2-3; possibly TRBD1 or TRBD2 for D (7 bases each). The germline V and J ends were trimmed by 3 bases and 0 bases, with 13 bases remaining between them. The V gene's germline CDR1 is SGHTA and CDR2 FQGTGA. The CDR3 is 16 amino acids. CDR3 sequence: CASSFRGGLSTDTQYF. The DNA of the CDR3 is TGTGCCAGCAGCTTCAGGGGGGGCCTCAGCACAGATACGCAGTATTTT.

The chain uses TRBV6-5 and TRBJ2-4; perhaps TRBD1 as D (6 bases). Trimming cost V 0 bases and J 1 base, with 7 bases left between them. The CDR3 has 15 amino acids. Germline values: CDR1 MNHEY, CDR2 SVGAGI. The CDR3 sequence is CASSYSDRAKNIQYF. The CDR3 bases are TGTGCCAGCAGTTACTCAGACAGGGCCAAAAACATTCAGTACTTC.

Many counts were recorded for this clonotype. The CDR3 DNA reads TGTGCCAGCAGCCAATCTGTAGCGGGAGCCTACGAGCAGTACTTC. Its protein is CASSQSVAGAYEQYF. The chain joins TRBV4-2 to TRBJ2-7; 9 positions match TRBD2. The CDR3 runs 15 residues. Germline V lookup: CDR1 LGHNA, CDR2 YNFKEQ. With V trimmed by 2 bases and J by 2 bases, 4 bases remained unmatched.

V usage is TRBV19 and J usage is TRBJ2-2; tentatively, D is TRBD1 or TRBD2 (5 bases each). This CDR3 is built from 14 residues. The germline V gene has CDR1 LNHDA and CDR2 SQIVND (reference sequence). V was trimmed by 3 bases and J by 7 bases, leaving 12 bases between them. The CDR3 DNA sequence: TGTGCCAGTAGTATGGATCAGGGAGTCGGGGAGCTGTTTTTT. This encodes CASSMDQGVGELFF.

This clonotype was found many times. The chain employs TRBV27 and TRBJ2-1, with TRBD2 matching 8 bases. Germline V gives CDR1 MNHEY, CDR2 SMNVEV (reference sequence). The V and J ends lost 3 bases and 7 bases, in that order; junction bases with no gene match: 5. This CDR3 contains 14 residues. CDR3 sequence: CASSFSGSINEQFF. In DNA form, the CDR3 reads TGTGCCAGCAGTTTCAGCGGGAGTATAAATGAGCAGTTCTTC.

The chain is built from TRBV25-1 and TRBJ2-1; TRBD1 matches 8 bases. With V trimmed by 4 bases and J by 9 bases, 5 bases remained unmatched. The germline CDR1 and CDR2 sequences are MGHDK and SYGVNS. There are 13 residues in the CDR3. Written as DNA, the CDR3 is TGTGCCAGCAGTGTCACAGGGGGTGGTGAGCAGTTCTTC. Translation gives CASSVTGGGEQFF.